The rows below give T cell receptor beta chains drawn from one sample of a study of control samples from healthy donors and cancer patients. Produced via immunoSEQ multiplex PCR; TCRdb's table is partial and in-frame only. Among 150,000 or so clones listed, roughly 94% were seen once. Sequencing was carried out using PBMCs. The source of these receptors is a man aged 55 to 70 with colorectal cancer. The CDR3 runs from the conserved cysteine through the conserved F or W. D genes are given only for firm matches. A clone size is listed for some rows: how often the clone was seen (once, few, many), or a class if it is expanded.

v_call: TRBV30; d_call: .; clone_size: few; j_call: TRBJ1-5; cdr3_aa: CAWSVRTGRQPQHF; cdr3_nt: TGTGCCTGGAGTGTTCGTACAGGGAGACAGCCCCAGCATTTT
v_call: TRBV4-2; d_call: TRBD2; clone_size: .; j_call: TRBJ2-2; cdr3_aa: CASSQVGGGAITQNTGELFF; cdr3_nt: TGTGCCAGCAGCCAAGTTGGCGGGGGAGCTATAACACAGAACACCGGGGAGCTGTTTTTT
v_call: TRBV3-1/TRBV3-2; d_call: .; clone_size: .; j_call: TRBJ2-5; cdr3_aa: CASSQEGLETQYF; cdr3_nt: TGTGCCAGCAGCCAAGAAGGCCTTGAGACCCAGTACTTC
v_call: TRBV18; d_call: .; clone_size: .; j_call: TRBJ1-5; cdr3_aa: CASSSTSTGSDLPQHF; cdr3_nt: TGTGCCAGCTCAAGTACCAGTACAGGGTCGGATCTGCCCCAGCATTTT
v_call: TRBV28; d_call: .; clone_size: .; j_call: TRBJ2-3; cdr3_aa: CASSASTDTQYF; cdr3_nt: TGTGCCAGCAGTGCTAGCACAGATACGCAGTATTTT
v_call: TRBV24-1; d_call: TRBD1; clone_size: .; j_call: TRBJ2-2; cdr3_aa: CATSDLHGTAENTGELFF; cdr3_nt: TGTGCCACCAGTGATTTACACGGGACAGCTGAGAACACCGGGGAGCTGTTTTTT
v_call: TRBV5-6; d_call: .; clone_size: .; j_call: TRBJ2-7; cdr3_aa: CASSLGDKPHEQYF; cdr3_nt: TGTGCCAGCAGCTTGGGCGACAAACCCCACGAGCAGTACTTC
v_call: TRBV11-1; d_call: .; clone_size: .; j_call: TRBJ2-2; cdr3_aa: CASQIGYTGELFF; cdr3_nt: TGTGCCTCTCAAATCGGTTACACCGGGGAGCTGTTTTTT
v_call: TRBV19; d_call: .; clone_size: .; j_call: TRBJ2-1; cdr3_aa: CASSMRGYNEQFF; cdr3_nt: TGTGCCAGTAGTATGAGGGGTTACAATGAGCAGTTCTTC
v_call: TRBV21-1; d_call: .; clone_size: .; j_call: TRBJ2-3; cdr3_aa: CASSNGLAGRTDTQYF; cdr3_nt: TGTGCCAGCAGCAACGGGCTAGCGGGGCGCACAGATACGCAGTATTTT
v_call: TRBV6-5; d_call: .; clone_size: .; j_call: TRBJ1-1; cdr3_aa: CASSYSRGDTEAFF; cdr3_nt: TGTGCCAGCAGTTACTCGAGAGGGGACACTGAAGCTTTCTTT
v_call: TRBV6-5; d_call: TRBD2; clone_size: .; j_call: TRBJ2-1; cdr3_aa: CASSERGSSYNEQFF; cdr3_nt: TGTGCCAGCAGCGAGCGGGGGAGCTCCTACAATGAGCAGTTCTTC
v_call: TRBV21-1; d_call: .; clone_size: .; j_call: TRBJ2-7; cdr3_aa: CASSKEGGSLNPLEQYF; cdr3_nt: TGTGCCAGCAGCAAAGAGGGTGGCAGTCTTAACCCCCTCGAGCAGTACTTC
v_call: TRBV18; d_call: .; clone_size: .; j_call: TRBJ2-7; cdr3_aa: CASSPDSQLLEQYF; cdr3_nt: TGTGCCAGCTCACCTGACAGCCAACTACTGGAGCAGTACTTC
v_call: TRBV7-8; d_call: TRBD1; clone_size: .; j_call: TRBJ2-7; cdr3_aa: CASSTTDRVWGEQYF; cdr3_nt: TGTGCCAGCAGCACCACGGACAGGGTCTGGGGTGAGCAGTACTTC
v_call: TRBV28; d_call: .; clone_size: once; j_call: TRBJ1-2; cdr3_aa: CASSWANYGYTF; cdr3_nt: TGTGCCAGCAGTTGGGCTAACTATGGCTACACCTTC
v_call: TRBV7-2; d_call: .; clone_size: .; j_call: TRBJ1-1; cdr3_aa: CASSPLPDTEAFF; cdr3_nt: TGTGCCAGCAGCCCCCTCCCCGACACTGAAGCTTTCTTT
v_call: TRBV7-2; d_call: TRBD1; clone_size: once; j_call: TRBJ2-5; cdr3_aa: CASSSRGTAPEETQYF; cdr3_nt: TGTGCCAGCAGCTCTCGAGGGACAGCGCCCGAAGAGACCCAGTACTTC
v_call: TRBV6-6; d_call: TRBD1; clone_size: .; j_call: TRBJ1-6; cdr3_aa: CASSGQGNSPLHF; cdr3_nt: TGTGCCAGCAGTGGACAGGGCAATTCACCCCTCCACTTT
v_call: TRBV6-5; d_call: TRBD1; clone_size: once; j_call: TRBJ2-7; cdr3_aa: CASRPSYRGLYEQYF; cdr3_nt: TGTGCCAGCAGGCCTTCGTACAGGGGGTTGTACGAGCAGTACTTC
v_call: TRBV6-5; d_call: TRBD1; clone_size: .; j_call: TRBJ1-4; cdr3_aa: CASGRQGGEKLFF; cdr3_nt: TGTGCCAGCGGCAGACAGGGCGGTGAAAAACTGTTTTTT
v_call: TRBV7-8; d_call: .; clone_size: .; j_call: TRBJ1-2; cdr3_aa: CASSKGGYGYTF; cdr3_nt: TGTGCCAGCAGTAAAGGTGGTTATGGCTACACCTTC
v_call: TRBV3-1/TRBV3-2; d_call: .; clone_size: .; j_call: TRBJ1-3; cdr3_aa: CASRQQVHSGNTIYF; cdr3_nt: TGTGCCAGCAGACAGCAGGTTCACTCTGGAAACACCATATATTTT
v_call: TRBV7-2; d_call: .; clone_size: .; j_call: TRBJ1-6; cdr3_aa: CASSLGEGQGNSPLHF; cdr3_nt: TGTGCCAGCAGCTTAGGTGAGGGGCAGGGAAATTCACCCCTCCACTTT
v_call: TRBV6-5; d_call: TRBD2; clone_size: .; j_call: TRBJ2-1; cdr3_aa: CASSYVRGGATEQFF; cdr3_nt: TGTGCCAGCAGTTACGTTCGCGGGGGGGCCACTGAGCAGTTCTTC
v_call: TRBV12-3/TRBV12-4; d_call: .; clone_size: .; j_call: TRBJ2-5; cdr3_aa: CASSLALGETQYF; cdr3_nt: TGTGCCAGCAGTTTAGCTCTGGGGGAGACCCAGTACTTC
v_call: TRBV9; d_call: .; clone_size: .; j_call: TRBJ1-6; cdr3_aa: CASSPLGNSPLHF; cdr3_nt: TGTGCCAGCAGCCCCTTAGGAAATTCACCCCTCCACTTT
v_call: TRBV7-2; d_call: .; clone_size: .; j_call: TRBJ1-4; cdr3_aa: CASSRGGATNEKLFF; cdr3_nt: TGTGCCAGCAGCCGGGGGGGGGCAACTAATGAAAAACTGTTTTTT
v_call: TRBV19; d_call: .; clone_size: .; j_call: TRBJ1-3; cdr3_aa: CASSGTVRSGNTIYF; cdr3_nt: TGTGCCAGTAGTGGGACGGTCCGCTCTGGAAACACCATATATTTT
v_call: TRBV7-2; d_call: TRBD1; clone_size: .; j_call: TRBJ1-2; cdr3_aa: CASSSLGQSNYGYTF; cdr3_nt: TGTGCCAGCAGCTCCTTGGGACAGAGCAACTATGGCTACACCTTC
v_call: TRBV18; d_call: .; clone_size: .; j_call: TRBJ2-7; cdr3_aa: CASSPPRAATYEQYF; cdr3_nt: TGTGCCAGCTCACCACCGAGAGCAGCCACCTACGAGCAGTACTTC
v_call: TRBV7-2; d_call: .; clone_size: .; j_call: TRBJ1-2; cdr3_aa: CASSLDSGASSYGYTF; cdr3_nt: TGTGCCAGCAGCTTAGATTCAGGGGCCTCTAGCTATGGCTACACCTTC
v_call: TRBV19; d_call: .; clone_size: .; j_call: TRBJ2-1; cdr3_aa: CASSIRSGEQFF; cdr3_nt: TGTGCCAGTAGTATACGGAGCGGGGAGCAGTTCTTC
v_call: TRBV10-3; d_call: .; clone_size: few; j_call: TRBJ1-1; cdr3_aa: CAITGGEGTEAFF; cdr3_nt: TGTGCCATCACCGGGGGAGAGGGAACTGAAGCTTTCTTT
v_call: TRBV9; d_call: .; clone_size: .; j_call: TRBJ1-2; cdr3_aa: CASSVGSQLNKGYTF; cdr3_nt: TGTGCCAGCAGCGTAGGGAGTCAGCTGAATAAGGGCTACACCTTC
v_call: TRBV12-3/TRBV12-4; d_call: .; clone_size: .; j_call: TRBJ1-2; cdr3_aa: CASSLGTYYGYTF; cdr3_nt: TGTGCCAGCAGCCTGGGCACGTACTATGGCTACACCTTC
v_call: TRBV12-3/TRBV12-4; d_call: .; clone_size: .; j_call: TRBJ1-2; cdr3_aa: CASTRGQNYGYTF; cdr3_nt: TGTGCCAGCACCCGCGGACAGAACTATGGCTACACCTTC
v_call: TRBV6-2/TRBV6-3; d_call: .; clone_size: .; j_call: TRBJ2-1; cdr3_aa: CASSSALLTYNEQFF; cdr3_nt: TGTGCCAGCAGTTCCGCGCTCCTCACCTACAATGAGCAGTTCTTC
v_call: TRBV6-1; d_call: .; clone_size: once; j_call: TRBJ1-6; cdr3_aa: CASSEFSPLHF; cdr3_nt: TGTGCCAGCAGTGAATTTTCCCCCCTCCACTTT
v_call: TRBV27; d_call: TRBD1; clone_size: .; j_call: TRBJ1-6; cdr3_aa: CASKGGDRDNSPLHF; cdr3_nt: TGTGCCAGCAAAGGGGGGGACAGGGATAATTCACCCCTCCACTTT
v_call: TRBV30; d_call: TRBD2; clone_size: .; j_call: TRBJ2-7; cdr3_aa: CAWGGVREQYF; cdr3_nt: TGTGCCTGGGGGGGGGTTCGGGAGCAGTACTTC
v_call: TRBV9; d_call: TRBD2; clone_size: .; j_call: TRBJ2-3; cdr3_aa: CASSASGGGTDTQYF; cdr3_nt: TGTGCCAGCAGCGCTAGCGGGGGGGGGACAGATACGCAGTATTTT
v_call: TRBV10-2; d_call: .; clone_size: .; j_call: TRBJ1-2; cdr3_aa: CASGQTERAGYTF; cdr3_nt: TGCGCCAGCGGACAGACAGAGCGAGCTGGCTACACCTTC
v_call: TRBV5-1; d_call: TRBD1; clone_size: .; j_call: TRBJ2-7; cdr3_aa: CASSLGDSPYEQYF; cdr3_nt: TGCGCCAGCAGCTTGGGGGACAGCCCCTACGAGCAGTACTTC
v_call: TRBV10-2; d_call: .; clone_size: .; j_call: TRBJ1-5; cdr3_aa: CASSETGSLNQPQHF; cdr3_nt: TGCGCCAGCAGTGAGACAGGGTCGCTCAATCAGCCCCAGCATTTT
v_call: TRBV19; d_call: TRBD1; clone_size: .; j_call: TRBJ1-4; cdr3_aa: CASKVQGAIEKLFF; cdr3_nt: TGTGCCAGTAAAGTACAGGGGGCCATTGAAAAACTGTTTTTT
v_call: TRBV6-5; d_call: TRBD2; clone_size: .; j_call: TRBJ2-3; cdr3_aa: CASRQGLPDTQYF; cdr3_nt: TGTGCCAGCAGGCAGGGACTACCCGATACGCAGTATTTT
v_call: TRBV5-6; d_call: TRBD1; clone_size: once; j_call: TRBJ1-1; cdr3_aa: CASSVGQKNTEAFF; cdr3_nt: TGTGCCAGCAGCGTGGGACAGAAGAACACTGAAGCTTTCTTT